This is a list of T cell receptor beta chains from one sample in a study of cytomegalovirus exposure and HLA in healthy donors. Method: immunoSEQ multiplex PCR; TCRdb's copy keeps in-frame clones and lacks some. Seen here are 150,000 to 200,000 clones, around nine tenths observed once, and the top ten hold 2% to 3%. The sequencing input was PBMCs. These receptors all stem from a man aged 18-30 years in good health and CMV-seropositive. Each CDR3 is given with its conserved first and last residue. The order of the fields is D gene, clone size, J gene, V gene, CDR3 DNA, CDR3 protein. The D gene is left open where the match is weak. Clone size appears in some rows only: once, few, many, or a class for an expanded clone.

D gene: NA; clone size: NA; J gene: TRBJ1-2; V gene: TRBV9; CDR3 DNA: TGTGCCAGCAGTCCGCAGGGAGGGCCACAACCTAACTATGGCTACACCTTC; CDR3 protein: CASSPQGGPQPNYGYTF
D gene: TRBD1; clone size: NA; J gene: TRBJ2-1; V gene: TRBV14; CDR3 DNA: TGTGCCAGCAGCCCGACAGGGGTTGAGCAGTTCTTC; CDR3 protein: CASSPTGVEQFF
D gene: TRBD1; clone size: once; J gene: TRBJ2-2; V gene: TRBV5-1; CDR3 DNA: TGCGCCAGCAGCTTGGCCATACAGGGGGCCACCGGGGAGCTGTTTTTT; CDR3 protein: CASSLAIQGATGELFF
D gene: NA; clone size: NA; J gene: TRBJ1-1; V gene: TRBV5-4; CDR3 DNA: TGTGCCAGCAGCTTGGATTGGACAGATTACACTGAAGCTTTCTTT; CDR3 protein: CASSLDWTDYTEAFF
D gene: NA; clone size: NA; J gene: TRBJ2-1; V gene: TRBV5-1; CDR3 DNA: TGCGCCAGCAGCTTGGCGGGGGATCACTACAATGAGCAGTTCTTC; CDR3 protein: CASSLAGDHYNEQFF
D gene: TRBD2; clone size: once; J gene: TRBJ2-7; V gene: TRBV27; CDR3 DNA: TGTGCCAGCAGTATTCGGACTAGTCTTAGCGAGCAGTACTTC; CDR3 protein: CASSIRTSLSEQYF
D gene: NA; clone size: NA; J gene: TRBJ1-2; V gene: TRBV7-8; CDR3 DNA: TGTGCCAGCAGCTTAGACACAGACCCCTATGGCTACACCTTC; CDR3 protein: CASSLDTDPYGYTF
D gene: NA; clone size: NA; J gene: TRBJ1-1; V gene: TRBV6-4; CDR3 DNA: TGTGCCAGCAGTGACTCCCGGGGTACTGAAGCTTTCTTT; CDR3 protein: CASSDSRGTEAFF
D gene: TRBD1; clone size: NA; J gene: TRBJ1-1; V gene: TRBV7-3; CDR3 DNA: TGTGCCAGCAGCCCAGGGGGAAGGAACACTGAAGCTTTCTTT; CDR3 protein: CASSPGGRNTEAFF
D gene: NA; clone size: NA; J gene: TRBJ1-2; V gene: TRBV7-2; CDR3 DNA: TGTGCCAGCAGCTTAGGTGTACAGGGCTATGGCTACACCTTC; CDR3 protein: CASSLGVQGYGYTF
D gene: TRBD1; clone size: NA; J gene: TRBJ2-7; V gene: TRBV11-2; CDR3 DNA: TGTGCCAGCAGGGACAGGGGACGATCCTACGAGCAGTACTTC; CDR3 protein: CASRDRGRSYEQYF
D gene: TRBD1; clone size: NA; J gene: TRBJ2-1; V gene: TRBV5-8; CDR3 DNA: TGTGCCAGCAGGGGACAGGAGAAGTACAATGAGCAGTTCTTC; CDR3 protein: CASRGQEKYNEQFF
D gene: TRBD1; clone size: NA; J gene: TRBJ1-1; V gene: TRBV6-5; CDR3 DNA: TGTGCCAGCTCTGACAGGGGAGGTTTGAACACTGAAGCTTTCTTT; CDR3 protein: CASSDRGGLNTEAFF
D gene: TRBD2; clone size: NA; J gene: TRBJ2-5; V gene: TRBV9; CDR3 DNA: TGTGCCAGCAGCACGCCTAGCGGCGCAGAGACCCAGTACTTC; CDR3 protein: CASSTPSGAETQYF
D gene: TRBD1; clone size: NA; J gene: TRBJ2-7; V gene: TRBV5-6; CDR3 DNA: TGTGCCAGCAGCCTCTCCGGGACAGACATCGAGCAGTACTTC; CDR3 protein: CASSLSGTDIEQYF
D gene: NA; clone size: NA; J gene: TRBJ1-4; V gene: TRBV7-6; CDR3 DNA: TGTGCCAGCAGCCTTTCGCTCGGAGGGCCAACTAATGAAAAACTGTTTTTT; CDR3 protein: CASSLSLGGPTNEKLFF
D gene: NA; clone size: once; J gene: TRBJ1-2; V gene: TRBV16; CDR3 DNA: TGTGCCAGCAGCCAACACGCCCCCACCGACTCCTATGGCTACACCTTC; CDR3 protein: CASSQHAPTDSYGYTF